This entry lists 20 T cell receptor beta chains sequenced from one sample in a study of beta chain features in type 1 diabetes. The study's findings and limits: Among all four CD4+ subsets, Type 1 diabetes patients had TCRB CDR3s that were moderately but significantly shorter.

Reverse transcription of all isolated RNA meant that expressed TCRB transcripts were sequenced. TCRdb keeps only in-frame clones here, not all; method: immunoSEQ multiplex PCR. The sample has 200,000 to 300,000 clones; roughly 20% are singletons. Antigen specificity for these receptors is unknown. The sample taken for sequencing was naive CD4+ T cells from blood. These receptor sequences come from a woman aged 40 to 50 with type 1 diabetes.

The chain couples TRBV11-1 to TRBJ2-7; D gene unclear. The CDR3 spans 15 residues. Germline CDR1 and CDR2: SGHAT and FQDESV (reference sequence). Trimming pared 1 base from V and 0 bases from J, leaving 10 bases between. Here the CDR3 reads CASSLGWSGSYEQYF. The DNA for the CDR3 is TGTGCCAGCAGCTTAGGTTGGTCCGGCTCCTACGAGCAGTACTTC.

A word on this clone: Other DNA sequences in the same sample also yield this CDR3. The V call is TRBV7-9, the J call TRBJ2-3; the D is unclear. Deletions cut 4 bases from V and 0 bases from J, with 2 bases between. Germline CDR1 SEHNR, CDR2 FQNEAQ (reference sequence). This CDR3 spans 12 amino acids. As DNA, the CDR3 is TGTGCCAGCAGCTCTAGCACAGATACGCAGTATTTT. Protein product: CASSSSTDTQYF.

This clone was picked up a small number of times. CDR3 region: CATSRGTGPTYEQYF. The DNA for the CDR3 is TGTGCCACCAGCAGGGGAACAGGGCCCACCTACGAGCAGTACTTC. The J gene is TRBJ2-7, the V gene TRBV15; TRBD1 is a possible D gene (6 bases). Germline lookup yields CDR1 LNHNV and CDR2 YYDKDF (reference sequence). The CDR3 is 15 residues long. Trimming removed 3 bases from V and 2 bases from J, with 14 bases in between.

The gene calls are TRBV18 and TRBJ2-5; the match to TRBD1 covers 10 bases. The CDR3 spans 15 residues. CDR1 KGHSH and CDR2 LQKENI come from the germline V gene. Germline trimming cut 5 bases from V and 2 bases from J; bases unmatched to any gene: 5. CDR3 bases: TGTGCCAGCTCAACTGGGACAGGGGCACAAGAGACCCAGTACTTC. Its protein is CASSTGTGAQETQYF.

This clone turned up a few times. J is TRBJ2-7 and V is TRBV29-1; D may be TRBD2 (6 bases). V lost 1 base and J lost 6, with 19 bases in between. This CDR3 comprises 15 residues. Looked up from germline, CDR1 is SQVTM and CDR2 is ANQGSEA. The CDR3 reads CSVEGAGRGGREQYF. CDR3 nucleotide sequence: TGCAGCGTTGAAGGGGCGGGACGGGGAGGACGCGAGCAGTACTTC.

This clone has a handful of counts. This chain joins TRBV30 and TRBJ1-1; 7 bases align to TRBD1. Per germline, CDR1 GTSNPN and CDR2 SVGIG (reference sequence). V lost 4 bases and J lost 0; bases outside the gene matches: 11. The CDR3 covers 16 residues. The CDR3: CAWNTGTDPMNTEAFF. The CDR3 DNA sequence: TGTGCCTGGAACACCGGGACAGATCCAATGAACACTGAAGCTTTCTTT.

The genes are TRBV7-2 and TRBJ2-7; TRBD2 might be the D (6 bases). The CDR3 is 16 residues long. Germline CDR1 and CDR2: SGHTA and FQGNSA. The germline V and J ends were trimmed by 4 bases and 3 bases, with 19 bases remaining between them. CDR3 sequence (DNA): TGTGCCAGCAGCTCCCAGCGGGCGAGTGTTGGCTACGAGCAGTACTTC. It translates to CASSSQRASVGYEQYF.

This clone has more than one count but fewer than ten. The rearrangement uses TRBV28 and TRBJ2-2, with 12 bases aligning to TRBD2. V lost 6 bases and J lost 6; bases outside the gene matches: 11. The CDR3 is made up of 17 amino acids. The germline gives CDR1 MDHEN, CDR2 SYDVKM. The CDR3 DNA follows: TGTGCCAGCAGGACATCCCTAGCGGGGGGGCCGGCCGGGGAGCTGTTTTTT. This gives the protein CASRTSLAGGPAGELFF.

The chain uses TRBV2 and TRBJ1-1; D not resolved. Germline V gene data show CDR1 as SNHLY and CDR2 as FYNNEI. This CDR3 is built from 12 residues. The V end lost 7 bases, the J end lost 11 bases, and 17 bases lay between the germline ends. CDR3 bases: TGTGCCAGCAATTCCGCGGCCTTCGATGCTTTCTTT. This translates into CASNSAAFDAFF.

In this sample, this clone turned up a few times. V usage is TRBV28 and J usage is TRBJ1-1; D gene unclear. The CDR3 totals 11 residues. V was clipped by 1 base and J by 7 bases, with 4 bases between them. Per the germline V gene, CDR1 is MDHEN and CDR2 is SYDVKM. In DNA, the CDR3 is TGTGCCAGCAGTTTATTCCGTGAAGCTTTCTTT. It yields the protein CASSLFREAFF.

This clone has just one count. The gene calls are TRBV19 and TRBJ1-1, with 10 bases that match TRBD1. The CDR3 extends over 13 amino acids. Trimming cost V 4 bases and J 10 bases; bases outside gene matches: 6. The germline V gene encodes CDR1 LNHDA and CDR2 SQIVND (reference sequence). Here the CDR3 reads CASSTPGQGTAFF. The CDR3 region has the DNA TGTGCCAGTAGTACGCCGGGACAGGGGACAGCTTTCTTT.

V usage is TRBV7-2 and J usage is TRBJ2-2, with 8 bases that match TRBD2. Unmatched junction bases numbered 4, after V lost 7 bases and J lost 0 bases. This CDR3 has 15 amino acids. The V gene's germline CDR1 is SGHTA and CDR2 FQGNSA. The CDR3 DNA reads TGTGCCAGCATACGGGGGGGCTCGAACACCGGGGAGCTGTTTTTT. Protein sequence: CASIRGGSNTGELFF. Supplemented by reference TRBV7-2 and TRBJ2-2, the full variable domain reads GAGVSQSPSNKVTEKGKDVELRCDPISGHTALYWYRQSLGQGLEFLIYFQGNSAPDKSGLPSDRFSAERTGGSVSTLTIQRTQQEDSAVYLCASIRGGSNTGELFFGEGSRLTVL.

This chain joins TRBV27 and TRBJ2-7, with D possibly being TRBD2 (5 bases). CDR1 and CDR2 from the germline V gene are MNHEY and SMNVEV (reference sequence). There are 13 residues in the CDR3. V lost 3 bases and J lost 6, with 12 bases in between. CDR3 loop: CASSLGGSIEQYF. Written as DNA, the CDR3 is TGTGCCAGCAGTTTGGGTGGGAGCATCGAGCAGTACTTC.

In this sample, this clone turned up a few times. The chain links TRBV10-3 to TRBJ2-1; TRBD2 matches at 11 bases. Germline V gene sequence: CDR1 ENHRY, CDR2 SYGVKD. Trimming removed 2 bases from V and 6 bases from J; junction bases left unmatched: 3. There are 15 residues in the CDR3. Written as DNA, the CDR3 is TGTGCCATCAGTGAGGGTCTAGCGGGAGGCAATGAGCAGTTCTTC. It is translated as CAISEGLAGGNEQFF.

The V and J genes are TRBV11-1 and TRBJ2-5; 9 bases are shared with TRBD2. J gave up 5 bases and V 5 bases, and 9 bases lay outside the gene matches. The CDR3 is 15 amino acids. Germline lookup yields CDR1 SGHAT and CDR2 FQDESV (reference sequence). Here the CDR3 DNA reads TGTGCCAGCAGCCACCCGGGACTAGCTTTGGAGACCCAGTACTTC. It is translated as CASSHPGLALETQYF.

The chain uses TRBV11-2 and TRBJ1-1, with 7 bases aligning to TRBD1. Germline V CDR1 and CDR2: SGHAT, FQNNGV. This CDR3 is 12 amino acids long. V gave up 7 bases and J gave up 2 bases; unmatched junction bases: 1. The CDR3 DNA reads as TGTGCCAGCAACAGGGGTAACACTGAAGCTTTCTTT. Its protein product is CASNRGNTEAFF.

The rearrangement uses TRBV30 and TRBJ2-7; 11 nucleotides align to TRBD1. V shed 5 bases, J shed 6 bases, and the junction held 3 bases outside the gene matches. Germline CDR1 GTSNPN, CDR2 SVGIG (reference sequence). The CDR3 consists of 12 residues. The CDR3 spells CAWGQGAGEQYF. The CDR3 nucleotides are TGTGCCTGGGGACAGGGGGCCGGCGAGCAGTACTTC.

The chain carries TRBV19 and TRBJ1-5; TRBD1 aligns across 7 bases. This CDR3 spans 14 amino acids. J was trimmed by 3 bases and V by 7 bases; bases with no gene match: 6. The germline V gene encodes CDR1 LNHDA and CDR2 SQIVND (reference sequence). The CDR3 DNA sequence: TGTGCCAGTACCTTACAGGGGCACAATCAGCCCCAGCATTTT. Translation gives CASTLQGHNQPQHF.

This clone was found a few times. This rearrangement joins TRBV5-1 to TRBJ2-5; 7 bases are a match to TRBD2. The CDR3 sequence is 15 residues long. Unmatched junction bases numbered 3, after V lost 0 bases and J lost 1 base. Germline V gene lookup returns CDR1 SGHRS and CDR2 YFSETQ. The CDR3 here is CASSLEGGGQETQYF. CDR3 sequence (DNA): TGCGCCAGCAGCTTGGAGGGCGGGGGCCAAGAGACCCAGTACTTC.

A few counts support this clone. The chain combines TRBV5-1 with TRBJ2-7, with TRBD1 as a possible D gene (6 bases). There are 13 residues in the CDR3. V shed 5 bases and J shed 3 bases, with 12 bases lying between them. Germline CDR1 reads SGHRS; CDR2 reads YFSETQ. The CDR3 protein is CASSLQGNYEQYF. The CDR3 DNA sequence: TGCGCCAGCAGTCTTCAGGGGAACTACGAGCAGTACTTC. Looking up the rest from reference TRBV5-1 and TRBJ2-7 gives the full variable domain: KAGVTQTPRYLIKTRGQQVTLSCSPISGHRSVSWYQQTPGQGLQFLFEYFSETQRNKGNFPGRFSGRQFSNSRSEMNVSTLELGDSALYLCASSLQGNYEQYFGPGTRLTVT.